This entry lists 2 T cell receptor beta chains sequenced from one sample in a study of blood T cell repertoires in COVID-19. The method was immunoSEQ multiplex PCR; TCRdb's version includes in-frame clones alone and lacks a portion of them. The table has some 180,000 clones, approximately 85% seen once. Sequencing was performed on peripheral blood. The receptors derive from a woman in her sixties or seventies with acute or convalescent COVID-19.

CDR3 nucleotides: TGTGCCAGCATCCCCCTAGCGGGAGGGCAGGGTCAGGGGTACAATGAGCAGTTCTTC. The encoded protein is CASIPLAGGQGQGYNEQFF. The chain carries TRBV7-9 and TRBJ2-1, with 12 bases matching TRBD2. The CDR3 is made up of 19 amino acids. V trimming: 7 bases; J trimming: 4 bases; junction bases outside the gene matches: 17. Germline V CDR1 and CDR2: SEHNR, FQNEAQ (reference sequence).

Written as DNA, the CDR3 is TGCGCCAGCAGGGCTAGCACTGACACCGGGGAGCTGTTTTTT. It specifies CASRASTDTGELFF. The chain couples TRBV5-1 to TRBJ2-2; D is perhaps TRBD2 (5 bases). Trimming stripped 5 bases from V and 3 bases from J, with 11 bases between. Germline CDR1 reads SGHRS; CDR2 reads YFSETQ. This CDR3 comprises 14 residues.